This T cell receptor beta chain was found in a study of blood T cell repertoires in COVID-19. Study details: Sites across the United States, Italy and Spain contributed samples from acute and convalescent COVID-19. Sources were T cells, B-cell-depleted T cells, or PBMCs; the material itself was cDNA or gDNA.

The CDR3 spans 15 residues. Germline-derived CDR1 and CDR2 are SGHNT and YYREEE (reference sequence). The trim removed 3 bases at V and 1 base at J, leaving 5 bases unmatched. Sequenced by immunoSEQ multiplex PCR; TCRdb stores in-frame clones only, minus some. The table lists 150,000 to 200,000 clones, approximately 85% of them singletons. The receptor was derived from a man in his fifties or sixties with active or convalescent COVID-19. The sequenced sample consisted of peripheral blood. The chain is built from TRBV5-4 and TRBJ2-5, with TRBD2 matching 8 bases. CDR3 nucleotide sequence: TGTGCCAGCAGCTGGTCCAGCGGGAGCCAAGAGACCCAGTACTTC. The encoded protein is CASSWSSGSQETQYF.